This entry is about one T cell receptor beta chain. Its antigen remains unknown. Germline V CDR1 and CDR2: MNHEY, SVGAGI. There are 15 residues in the CDR3. Between the trimmed V and J ends, which lost 4 bases and 7 bases, there was a span of 18 bases. Method: immunoSEQ multiplex PCR; TCRdb's copy keeps in-frame clones and lacks some. The sample has about 46,000 clones, roughly 85% seen once. The entry originates in a study of OX40 agonist ivuxolimab in advanced cancers. The wider study: With a range of 23 to 79, age averaged 60 years, and around 80% were male. Overall study results and limits: Relative to CD4+, CD8+ T cells held more expanded clones on average. In the 0.1-3.0 mg/kg groups, partial responders showed among the lowest expansion. There was clonal expansion of CD4+ and CD8+ blood T cells by week 6 at 0.1 to 3.0 mg/kg.

The sequence came from an adult with an advanced solid tumor such as melanoma, head and neck, liver or kidney cancer. The V call is TRBV6-5, the J call TRBJ2-3; D gene uncertain. Specimen: CD4+ or CD8+ T cells sorted from blood, collected in a trial of the OX40 agonist ivuxolimab. The DNA of the CDR3 is TGTGCCAGCAGTTTTCCCGGAGCCAAAAGGAATACGCAGTATTTT. This translates into CASSFPGAKRNTQYF.